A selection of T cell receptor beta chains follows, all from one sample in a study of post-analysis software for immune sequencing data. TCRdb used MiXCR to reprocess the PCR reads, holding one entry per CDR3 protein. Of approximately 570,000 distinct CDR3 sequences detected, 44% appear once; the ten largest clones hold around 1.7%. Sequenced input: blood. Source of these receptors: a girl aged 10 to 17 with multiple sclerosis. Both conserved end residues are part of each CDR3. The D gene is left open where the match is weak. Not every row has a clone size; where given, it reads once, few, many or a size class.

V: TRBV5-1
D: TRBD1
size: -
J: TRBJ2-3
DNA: TGCGCCAGCAGCTTGGGGGACAGGGGAGCAGATACGCAGTATTTT
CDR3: CASSLGDRGADTQYF

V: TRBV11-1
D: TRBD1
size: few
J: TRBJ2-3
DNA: TGTGCCAGCAGCCAAGACAGGGGGGACACAGATACGCAGTATTTT
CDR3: CASSQDRGDTDTQYF

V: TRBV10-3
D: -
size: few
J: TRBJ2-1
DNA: TGTGCCATCATGGCGGACCGCTCCTACAATGAGCAGTTCTTC
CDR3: CAIMADRSYNEQFF

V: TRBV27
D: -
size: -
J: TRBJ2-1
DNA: TGTGCCAGCAGTTTAGAACCGGAAAATGAGCAGTTCTTC
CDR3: CASSLEPENEQFF

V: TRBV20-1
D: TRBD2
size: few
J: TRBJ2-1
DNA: TGCAGTGCTAGAGTGGGGGGAGGGCCTTACAATGAGCAGTTCTTC
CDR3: CSARVGGGPYNEQFF

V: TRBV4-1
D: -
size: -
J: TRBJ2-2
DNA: TGCGCCAGCAGCCCCGTCCAGGGGGAGCTGTTTTTT
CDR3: CASSPVQGELFF

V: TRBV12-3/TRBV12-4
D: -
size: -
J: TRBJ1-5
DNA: TGTGCCAGCAGCCTGGGACGGTACAATCAGCCCCAGCATTTT
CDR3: CASSLGRYNQPQHF

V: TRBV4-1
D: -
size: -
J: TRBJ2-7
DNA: TGCGCCAGCCGGGCGTGGGGCAATGAGCAGTACTTC
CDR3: CASRAWGNEQYF

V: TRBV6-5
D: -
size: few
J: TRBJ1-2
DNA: TGTGCCAGCAGATACGACAGCTCTGGCTACACCTTC
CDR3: CASRYDSSGYTF

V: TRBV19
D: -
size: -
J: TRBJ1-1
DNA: TGTGCCAGTAGTATGCGGCTTTGGGGTCGGGACACTGAAGCTTTCTTT
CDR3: CASSMRLWGRDTEAFF

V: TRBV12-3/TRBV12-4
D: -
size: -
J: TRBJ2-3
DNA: TGTGCCAGCAGCTCTCCGACGCGGGGTAGTATAGATACGCAGTATTTT
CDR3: CASSSPTRGSIDTQYF

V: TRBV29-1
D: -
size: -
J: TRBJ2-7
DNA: TGCAGCGTTGTAGGGGACATCAAATACGAGCAGTACTTC
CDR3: CSVVGDIKYEQYF

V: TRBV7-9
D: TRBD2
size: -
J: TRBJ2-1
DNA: TGTGCCAGCAGCTTGAGAGAGCGGGGCACTGGGAATGAGCAGTTCTTC
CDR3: CASSLRERGTGNEQFF